The next 18 T cell receptor beta chains were all read from a single sample in a study of cytomegalovirus exposure and HLA in healthy donors. A multiplex PCR was run with 60 Vbeta primers and 13 Jbeta primers. Clones were read by immunoSEQ multiplex PCR, and TCRdb kept only the in-frame ones, dropping some. The table records some 180,000 clones, roughly 67% of them present only once. Sequencing used PBMCs. The receptor set was obtained from a woman aged 18-29 years in good health and CMV-seropositive.

CDR3: CSVGPGTGTSEQYF. In DNA, the CDR3 is TGCAGCGTCGGACCAGGGACAGGGACTTCCGAGCAGTACTTC. This chain joins TRBV29-1 and TRBJ2-7; 9 bases are a match to TRBD1. The CDR3 is 14 amino acids. Trimming at V came to 6 bases and at J to 6 bases, leaving 12 bases not matched to a gene. The germline CDR1 and CDR2 sequences are SQVTM and ANQGSEA.

The chain couples TRBV19 to TRBJ2-2, with TRBD2 matching over 8 bases. The ends lost 7 bases at V and 6 bases at J; junction bases unmatched: 7. CDR1 is LNHDA, CDR2 SQIVND, per germline (reference sequence). The CDR3 is 14 residues long. CDR3: CASTTRGGPGELFF. CDR3 coding DNA: TGTGCCAGTACCACTCGGGGGGGGCCCGGGGAGCTGTTTTTT.

The V and J genes are TRBV27 and TRBJ1-5; no clear D gene. V lost 3 bases and J 6 bases, leaving 9 bases between the germline ends. Germline-derived CDR1 and CDR2 are MNHEY and SMNVEV (reference sequence). The CDR3 is 13 amino acids. Written as DNA, the CDR3 is TGTGCCAGCAGTTTCGGGGAAACTCAGCCCCAGCATTTT. Amino acids: CASSFGETQPQHF.

This chain links TRBV7-2 with TRBJ1-5; D might be TRBD1 (6 bases). V lost 2 bases to trimming and J lost 5 bases, with 13 bases between them. CDR1 and CDR2 (germline): SGHTA, FQGNSA. The CDR3 is 15 residues long. The CDR3 loop is CASSLRAGVDQPQHF. The CDR3 DNA sequence: TGTGCCAGCAGCTTACGGGCAGGGGTGGATCAGCCCCAGCATTTT.

The table lists this clone with a few counts. The chain recombines TRBV5-4 with TRBJ1-2; 11 nucleotides match TRBD1. This CDR3 has 14 amino acids. The germline gives CDR1 SGHNT, CDR2 YYREEE (reference sequence). V lost 5 bases and J lost 7; bases outside the gene matches: 7. The CDR3 loop is CASRRTGGAGGYTF. Here the CDR3 DNA reads TGTGCCAGCAGAAGGACAGGGGGCGCAGGTGGCTACACCTTC.

With regard to this clone: A junction end diverges from the germline sequence, so it may reflect a read error. The rearrangement links TRBV7-9 to TRBJ2-7, with D possibly TRBD1 on 5 matching bases. The CDR3 is made up of 12 amino acids. In germline, CDR1 is SEHNR, CDR2 FQNEAQ (reference sequence). CDR3 in amino acids: CSSSFDRQLQYF. The CDR3 nucleotides are TGTTCCAGCAGCTTCGATAGACAGTTGCAGTACTTC. Variable domain in full (rest from reference TRBV7-9 and TRBJ2-7): DTGVSQNPRHKITKRGQNVTFRCDPISEHNRLYWYRQTLGQGPEFLTYFQNEAQLEKSRLLSDRFSAERPKGSFSTLEIQRTEQGDSAMYLCSSSFDRQLQYFGPGTRLTVT.

The chain couples TRBV6-5 to TRBJ1-1, with D possibly TRBD1 on 5 matching bases. The CDR3 has 13 residues. The germline V gene encodes CDR1 MNHEY and CDR2 SVGAGI. V was trimmed by 5 bases and J by 4 bases, leaving 11 bases between them. This CDR3 is CASSPLGGTEAFF. The DNA for the CDR3 is TGTGCCAGCAGTCCGTTGGGGGGCACTGAAGCTTTCTTT.

The chain has TRBV4-1 and TRBJ1-5; D ambiguous. V lost 0 bases to trimming and J lost 4 bases, with 7 bases between them. The CDR3 loop spans 14 amino acids. Germline V CDR1 and CDR2: MGHRA, YSYEKL. In nucleotides, the CDR3 is TGCGCCAGCAGCCAAGATGACTCAAATCAGCCCCAGCATTTT. Encoded protein: CASSQDDSNQPQHF.

Here the CDR3 DNA reads TGTGCCAGCAGCTATTCGGGACAGGGAGTCGGAAAACTGTTTTTT. The encoded protein is CASSYSGQGVGKLFF. This chain uses TRBV5-4 with TRBJ1-4; 9 bases are a match to TRBD1. V dropped 3 bases and J dropped 10; count of bases not matched to a gene: 10. CDR1 and CDR2 from the germline V gene are SGHNT and YYREEE (reference sequence). CDR3 length: 15 residues.

The V gene is TRBV12-5, the J gene TRBJ2-3, with 11 positions matching TRBD1. The length of the CDR3 is 22 residues. Germline trimming cut 2 bases from V and 5 bases from J; bases unmatched to any gene: 24. The germline CDR1 and CDR2 sequences are LGHNT and FRNRAP. CDR3 sequence (DNA): TGTGCTAGTGGTTTGCATTCTCCGGGACAGGGGGTTCTAGCGGGGCTTAGAGATACGCAGTATTTT. The encoded protein is CASGLHSPGQGVLAGLRDTQYF.

This clone was detected a few times. The chain carries TRBV29-1 and TRBJ2-5; TRBD2 agrees at 8 bases. The CDR3 runs 17 residues. CDR1 SQVTM and CDR2 ANQGSEA come from the germline V gene. Germline trimming cut 3 bases from V and 5 bases from J; bases unmatched to any gene: 17. The CDR3 nucleotides read TGCAGCGTTGATATCGGGACTAGAGACTACCCAGGGGAGACCCAGTACTTC. Translation gives CSVDIGTRDYPGETQYF.

The rearrangement links TRBV7-9 to TRBJ1-1, with 10 positions matching TRBD1. The CDR3 contains 17 residues. Per the germline V gene, CDR1 is SEHNR and CDR2 is FQNEAQ (reference sequence). With V trimmed by 6 bases and J by 0 bases, 10 bases remained unmatched. CDR3 in DNA: TGTGCCAGCAGGCGCGGGACAGGGGAATACATGAACACTGAAGCTTTCTTT. Protein: CASRRGTGEYMNTEAFF.

This clone was counted a single time. The chain couples TRBV10-3 to TRBJ2-7, with 11 bases aligning to TRBD1. CDR1 is ENHRY, CDR2 SYGVKD, per germline. There are 15 residues in the CDR3. The V segment lost 6 bases and the J segment 2 bases; nucleotides outside the gene matches: 6. CDR3 residues: CAIRRTGGFPYEQYF. The CDR3 DNA sequence: TGTGCCATCAGGCGGACAGGGGGCTTTCCCTACGAGCAGTACTTC.

This rearrangement joins TRBV5-1 to TRBJ1-1, with a possible D match to TRBD1 (6 bases). Germline lookup yields CDR1 SGHRS and CDR2 YFSETQ. The CDR3 is made up of 13 amino acids. Trimming left V 4 bases short and J 3 bases short, with 10 bases between. CDR3 DNA: TGCGCCAGCAGCATCGGACAGTACACTGAAGCTTTCTTT. It codes for CASSIGQYTEAFF.

The V call is TRBV4-2, the J call TRBJ1-2; D remains ambiguous. The CDR3 is 14 residues long. Germline loops: CDR1 LGHNA, CDR2 YNFKEQ. Trimming shortened V by 1 base and J by 2 bases, and 8 bases separated the two germline ends. The CDR3 reads CASSQGPENYGYTF. CDR3 bases: TGTGCCAGCAGCCAAGGGCCAGAAAACTATGGCTACACCTTC.

The V call is TRBV4-1, the J call TRBJ1-5, with D possibly being TRBD1 (5 bases). There are 18 residues in the CDR3. V was cut by 3 bases and J by 0 bases, with 18 bases left in between. Germline assignment: CDR1 MGHRA and CDR2 YSYEKL. This CDR3 is CASSQEQLDSISNQPQHF. CDR3 sequence (DNA): TGCGCCAGCAGCCAGGAGCAATTAGACAGTATTAGCAATCAGCCCCAGCATTTT.

J is TRBJ2-3 and V is TRBV19; possibly TRBD2 for D (5 bases). Germline CDR1 is LNHDA and CDR2 is SQIVND (reference sequence). Trimming removed 5 bases from V and 1 base from J, with 13 bases in between. The CDR3 covers 15 residues. The CDR3 sequence is CASSLGGIGTDTQYF. In DNA, the CDR3 is TGTGCCAGTAGTCTCGGAGGTATAGGCACAGATACGCAGTATTTT. Supplemented by reference TRBV19 and TRBJ2-3, the full variable domain reads DGGITQSPKYLFRKEGQNVTLSCEQNLNHDAMYWYRQDPGQGLRLIYYSQIVNDFQKGDIAEGYSVSREKKESFPLTVTSAQKNPTAFYLCASSLGGIGTDTQYFGPGTRLTVL.

V and J are TRBV7-2 and TRBJ2-5; D is perhaps TRBD2 (6 bases). Trimming took off 0 bases at V and 3 bases at J, with 11 bases between the two ends. The CDR3 length is 15 residues. CDR1 and CDR2 from the germline V gene are SGHTA and FQGNSA. The CDR3 region is CASSLAGGDEETQYF. Here the CDR3 DNA reads TGTGCCAGCAGCTTAGCCGGCGGGGACGAAGAGACCCAGTACTTC.